This TCR beta chain was obtained from a study of blood T cell repertoires in COVID-19. At the level of the study: COVID-19 samples, acute and convalescent, were from the United States, Italy and Spain. T cells, B-cell-depleted T cells, or PBMCs supplied cDNA or gDNA.

The CDR3 length is 15 residues. Germline-derived CDR1 and CDR2 are SGHRS and YFSETQ. Deletions cut 3 bases from V and 4 bases from J, with 16 bases between. Per the original data handling: Reference gene primers were amplified, and this amplification served to estimate nucleated cell counts. Measured with immunoSEQ multiplex PCR; TCRdb has only the in-frame clones, and not every one. The V and J calls and the clone size are those of that table, but D and trimming were determined from the DNA. Here the sample spans 3,500 to 5,000 clones, around 73% being singletons. Sequenced input: peripheral blood. V and J are TRBV5-1 and TRBJ2-5; possibly TRBD1 for D (6 bases). This sequence originates from a human donor with active or convalescent COVID-19. The donor label of this sample is uncertain. Written as DNA, the CDR3 is TGCGCCAGCAGCTCGAATACAGGGTACGGAGAGACCCAGTACTTC. This encodes CASSSNTGYGETQYF.